The next 10 T cell receptor beta chains were all read from a single sample in a study of graft-versus-host responses after intestinal transplantation. Using immunoSEQ multiplex PCR, the repertoire was profiled, and TCRdb retains in-frame clones only, with some absent. This sample has approximately 110,000 clones; about 92% occur once, and the top ten carry about 0.25%. The antigens these receptors bind are not known. Sequencing was performed on unstimulated CD4+ T cells sorted from spleen or lymph node cells, taken before transplant. Source of these receptors: a human donor who was the organ donor for an intestinal transplant.

The chain is built from TRBV28 and TRBJ2-1; 8 bases are shared with TRBD2. V lost 6 bases, J lost 4 bases, and 11 bases stayed unmatched. Germline CDR1 MDHEN, CDR2 SYDVKM. CDR3 size: 16 residues. For the CDR3, the DNA is TGTGCCAGCAGCCAAATAGCGGGAACTGGGTACAATGAGCAGTTCTTC. This translates into CASSQIAGTGYNEQFF.

The chain couples TRBV10-3 to TRBJ2-5, with 9 bases fitting TRBD2. CDR1 ENHRY and CDR2 SYGVKD come from the germline V gene. J was trimmed by 4 bases and V by 10 bases; bases with no gene match: 4. The CDR3 contains 12 residues. The CDR3 coding sequence is TGTGCCACCGGGACTAGCTCAGAGACCCAGTACTTC. Translation gives CATGTSSETQYF.

The chain couples TRBV4-1 to TRBJ2-5; TRBD2 matches 9 bases. The CDR3 has 15 residues. Per the germline V gene, CDR1 is MGHRA and CDR2 is YSYEKL. V shed 8 bases, J shed 5 bases, and the junction held 12 bases outside the gene matches. The CDR3 DNA sequence: TGCGCCAGCGCCACTGTAGCTAGCGGGAAGGAGACCCAGTACTTC. Translating it yields CASATVASGKETQYF.

This chain uses TRBV7-6 with TRBJ2-5; 14 bases fit TRBD2. Germline loops: CDR1 SGHVS, CDR2 FNYEAQ. V lost 5 bases and J lost 4; bases outside the gene matches: 6. The length of the CDR3 is 16 residues. This chain's CDR3 is CASSPGTSGSRETQYF. The CDR3 DNA is TGTGCCAGCAGCCCCGGGACTAGCGGGAGTAGAGAGACCCAGTACTTC.

The V call is TRBV7-2, the J call TRBJ2-2; TRBD2 matches 9 bases. Germline trimming cut 2 bases from V and 5 bases from J; bases unmatched to any gene: 6. The CDR3 is made up of 16 amino acids. Germline lookup yields CDR1 SGHTA and CDR2 FQGNSA. The DNA of the CDR3 is TGTGCCAGCAGCTTACAGTTAGCGGGAGTAACCGGGGAGCTGTTTTTT. Amino acid sequence: CASSLQLAGVTGELFF.

The J gene is TRBJ1-2, the V gene TRBV18, with 7 bases aligning to TRBD1. Losses at the gene ends were 3 bases for V and 7 bases for J; bases not matched to a gene: 8. The length of the CDR3 is 14 residues. Germline lookup yields CDR1 KGHSH and CDR2 LQKENI. CDR3 DNA sequence: TGTGCCAGCTCACCCGGGACAGTGGATGGTGGCTACACCTTC. It encodes CASSPGTVDGGYTF.

The chain employs TRBV6-5 and TRBJ2-6; D not certain. V dropped 6 bases and J dropped 3 bases, with 12 bases sitting between them. Germline CDR1 is MNHEY and CDR2 is SVGAGI. This CDR3 contains 15 residues. In DNA form, the CDR3 reads TGTGCCAGCAGGCCTACCTCCGTTGGGGCCAACGTCCTGACTTTC. Translated, it gives CASRPTSVGANVLTF.

The CDR3 spells CASSSPLAGGAETQYF. CDR3 sequence (DNA): TGTGCCAGCAGCTCCCCCCTAGCGGGAGGTGCGGAGACCCAGTACTTC. The rearrangement links TRBV7-3 to TRBJ2-5; 11 nucleotides match TRBD2. Germline CDR1 reads SGHTA; CDR2 reads FQGTGA. This CDR3 has 16 residues. V was pared by 4 bases and J by 5 bases, with 9 bases of the junction left unmatched.

This chain uses TRBV5-1 with TRBJ2-2; D ambiguous. Per germline, CDR1 SGHRS and CDR2 YFSETQ. The V and J ends lost 0 bases and 1 base respectively, with 7 bases between them. This CDR3 is built from 15 residues. The CDR3 reads CASSLDVGNTGELFF. The CDR3 DNA reads TGCGCCAGCAGCTTGGATGTTGGGAACACCGGGGAGCTGTTTTTT.

V usage is TRBV7-2 and J usage is TRBJ1-6; maybe TRBD1 (5 bases). Germline values: CDR1 SGHTA, CDR2 FQGNSA. The CDR3 contains 13 residues. Trimming left V 4 bases short and J 7 bases short, with 8 bases between. CDR3 sequence (DNA): TGTGCCAGCAGCTCCGCAGGGAATTCACCCCTCCACTTT. Its protein is CASSSAGNSPLHF.